Listed below are T cell receptor beta chains from one sample, sequenced in a study of shared clonotypes between healthy human individuals. Libraries were prepared by immunoSEQ multiplex PCR; TCRdb keeps only in-frame clonotypes and omits some of them. The table includes about 1.9 million clones, 93% detected once. The sequenced material came from naive CD8+ T cells from PBMCs. All receptors come from a man between 18 and 29 years old in good health. Some clones in this sample may be carry-over from other donors' samples. CDR3s include the opening cysteine and the closing phenylalanine or tryptophan. D genes are given only for firm matches. Clone size is given for some rows only: seen once, a few or many times, or a class if the clone is expanded.

clone_size: .; v_call: TRBV28; j_call: TRBJ2-1; d_call: .; cdr3_aa: CASSFLPEHTYNEQFF; cdr3_nt: TGTGCCAGCAGTTTTCTCCCAGAGCATACCTACAATGAGCAGTTCTTC
clone_size: .; v_call: TRBV27; j_call: TRBJ2-7; d_call: .; cdr3_aa: CASSQSSRFYEQYF; cdr3_nt: TGTGCCAGCAGCCAGTCATCTCGCTTTTACGAGCAGTACTTC
clone_size: once; v_call: TRBV7-8; j_call: TRBJ2-1; d_call: TRBD2; cdr3_aa: CASSFGLAGGPGAYNEQFF; cdr3_nt: TGTGCCAGCAGCTTTGGACTAGCGGGAGGGCCGGGAGCCTACAATGAGCAGTTCTTC
clone_size: once; v_call: TRBV9; j_call: TRBJ2-1; d_call: TRBD1; cdr3_aa: CASSVDRDPYNEQFF; cdr3_nt: TGTGCCAGCAGCGTGGACAGGGACCCATACAATGAGCAGTTCTTC
clone_size: .; v_call: TRBV13; j_call: TRBJ1-1; d_call: .; cdr3_aa: CASSFGRMNTEAFF; cdr3_nt: TGTGCCAGCAGCTTTGGTCGCATGAACACTGAAGCTTTCTTT
clone_size: .; v_call: TRBV19; j_call: TRBJ2-1; d_call: TRBD2; cdr3_aa: CATIAGGPYNEQFF; cdr3_nt: TGTGCCACCATAGCGGGAGGCCCCTACAATGAGCAGTTCTTC
clone_size: .; v_call: TRBV10-3; j_call: TRBJ1-2; d_call: TRBD1; cdr3_aa: CAISEAGQGTLGYTF; cdr3_nt: TGTGCCATCAGTGAGGCGGGACAGGGAACATTGGGCTACACCTTC
clone_size: .; v_call: TRBV7-3; j_call: TRBJ2-1; d_call: TRBD1; cdr3_aa: CASSLGQGIDEQFF; cdr3_nt: TGTGCCAGCAGCTTAGGACAGGGGATCGATGAGCAGTTCTTC
clone_size: .; v_call: TRBV29-1; j_call: TRBJ2-7; d_call: .; cdr3_aa: CSVETGPREQYF; cdr3_nt: TGCAGCGTTGAAACAGGTCCTAGAGAGCAGTACTTC
clone_size: .; v_call: TRBV28; j_call: TRBJ2-1; d_call: .; cdr3_aa: CASSLGVNEQFF; cdr3_nt: TGTGCCAGCAGTTTAGGGGTAAATGAGCAGTTCTTC
clone_size: .; v_call: TRBV5-5; j_call: TRBJ2-7; d_call: .; cdr3_aa: CASSLEAGDYEQYF; cdr3_nt: TGTGCCAGCAGCTTGGAGGCAGGGGATTACGAGCAGTACTTC
clone_size: once; v_call: TRBV25-1; j_call: TRBJ2-1; d_call: .; cdr3_aa: CASSEGRRANEQFF; cdr3_nt: TGTGCCAGCTCCGAAGGGAGGCGGGCGAATGAGCAGTTCTTC
clone_size: .; v_call: TRBV10-3; j_call: TRBJ1-2; d_call: .; cdr3_aa: CAISEGVNPNYGYTF; cdr3_nt: TGTGCCATCAGTGAGGGAGTGAACCCTAACTATGGCTACACCTTC
clone_size: .; v_call: TRBV29-1; j_call: TRBJ2-1; d_call: .; cdr3_aa: CSVVRAGGGNEQFF; cdr3_nt: TGCAGCGTTGTTAGGGCAGGGGGGGGTAATGAGCAGTTCTTC